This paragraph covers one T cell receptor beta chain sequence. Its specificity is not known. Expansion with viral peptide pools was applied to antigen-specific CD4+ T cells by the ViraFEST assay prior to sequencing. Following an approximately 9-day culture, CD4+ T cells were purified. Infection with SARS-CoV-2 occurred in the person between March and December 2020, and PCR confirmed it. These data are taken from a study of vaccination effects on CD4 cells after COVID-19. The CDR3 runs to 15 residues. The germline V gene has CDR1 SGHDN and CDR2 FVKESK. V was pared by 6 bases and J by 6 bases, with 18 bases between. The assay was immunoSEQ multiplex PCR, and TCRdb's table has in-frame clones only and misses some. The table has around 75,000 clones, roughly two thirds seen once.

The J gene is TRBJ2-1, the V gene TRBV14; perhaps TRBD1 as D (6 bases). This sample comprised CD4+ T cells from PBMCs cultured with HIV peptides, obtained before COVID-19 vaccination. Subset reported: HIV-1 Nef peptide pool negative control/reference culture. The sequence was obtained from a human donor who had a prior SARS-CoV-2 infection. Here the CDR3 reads CASRPQGLAGNEQFF. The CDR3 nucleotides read TGTGCCAGCAGGCCTCAGGGGCTTGCGGGCAATGAGCAGTTCTTC.